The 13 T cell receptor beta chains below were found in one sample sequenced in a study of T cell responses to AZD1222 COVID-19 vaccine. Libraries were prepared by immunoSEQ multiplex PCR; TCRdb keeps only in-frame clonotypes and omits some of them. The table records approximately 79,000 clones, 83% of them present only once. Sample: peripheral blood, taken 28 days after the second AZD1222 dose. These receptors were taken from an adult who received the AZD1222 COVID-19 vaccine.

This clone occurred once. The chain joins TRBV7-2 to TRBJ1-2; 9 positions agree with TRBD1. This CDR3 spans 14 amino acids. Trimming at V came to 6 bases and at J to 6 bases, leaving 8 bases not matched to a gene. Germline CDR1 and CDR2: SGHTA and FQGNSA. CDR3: CASSLSGQGHGYTF. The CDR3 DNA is TGTGCCAGCAGTCTTAGTGGACAGGGGCATGGCTACACCTTC.

CDR3 in amino acids: CASSNNGGRHRVTYGYTF. CDR3 nucleotide sequence: TGTGCCAGCTCAAACAACGGAGGCCGGCACAGGGTTACCTATGGCTACACCTTC. V is TRBV18 and J is TRBJ1-2, with D tentatively TRBD1 (6 bases). This CDR3 comprises 18 residues. Germline values: CDR1 KGHSH, CDR2 LQKENI. Trimming stripped 5 bases from V and 4 bases from J, with 26 bases between. Full variable domain (missing parts from reference TRBV18 and TRBJ1-2): NAGVMQNPRHLVRRRGQEARLRCSPMKGHSHVYWYRQLPEEGLKFMVYLQKENIIDESGMPKERFSAEFPKEGPSILRIQQVVRGDSAAYFCASSNNGGRHRVTYGYTFGSGTRLTVV.

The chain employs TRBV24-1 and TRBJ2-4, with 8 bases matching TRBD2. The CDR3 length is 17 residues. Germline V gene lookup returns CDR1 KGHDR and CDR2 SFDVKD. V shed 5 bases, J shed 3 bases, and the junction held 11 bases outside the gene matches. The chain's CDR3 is CATSGGGSGTGKNIQYF. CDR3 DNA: TGTGCCACCAGTGGGGGGGGTAGCGGGACGGGCAAAAACATTCAGTACTTC.

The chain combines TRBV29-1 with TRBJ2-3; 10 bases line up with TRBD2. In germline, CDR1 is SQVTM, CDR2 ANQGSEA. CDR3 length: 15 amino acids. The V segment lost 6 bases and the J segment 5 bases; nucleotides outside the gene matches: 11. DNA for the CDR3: TGCAGCGTGTTTGGGACTAGCGTTTTGAAAGATACGCAGTATTTT. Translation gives CSVFGTSVLKDTQYF.

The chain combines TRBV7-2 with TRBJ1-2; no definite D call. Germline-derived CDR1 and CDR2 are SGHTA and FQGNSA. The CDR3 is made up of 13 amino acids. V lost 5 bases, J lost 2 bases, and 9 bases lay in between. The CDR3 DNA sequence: TGTGCCAGCAGCCCTCTAAGCAACTATGGCTACACCTTC. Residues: CASSPLSNYGYTF.

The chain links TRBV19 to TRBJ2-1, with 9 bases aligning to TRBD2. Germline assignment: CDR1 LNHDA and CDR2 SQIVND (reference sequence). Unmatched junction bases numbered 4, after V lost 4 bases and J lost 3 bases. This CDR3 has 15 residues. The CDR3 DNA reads TGTGCCAGTAGTAGGCGGGAGGGGGTCTACAATGAGCAGTTCTTC. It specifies CASSRREGVYNEQFF.

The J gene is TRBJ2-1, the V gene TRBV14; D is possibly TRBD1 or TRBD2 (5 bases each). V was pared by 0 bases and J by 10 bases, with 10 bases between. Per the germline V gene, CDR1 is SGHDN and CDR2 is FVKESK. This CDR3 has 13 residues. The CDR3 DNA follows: TGTGCCAGCAGCCAAGATGGGGGAAGCGAGCAGTTCTTC. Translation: CASSQDGGSEQFF.

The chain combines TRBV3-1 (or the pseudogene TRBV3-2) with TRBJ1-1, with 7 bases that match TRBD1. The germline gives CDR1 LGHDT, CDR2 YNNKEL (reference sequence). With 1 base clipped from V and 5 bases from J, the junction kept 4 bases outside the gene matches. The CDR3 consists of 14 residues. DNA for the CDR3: TGTGCCAGCAGCCAAGTAACAGGGGTTACTGAAGCTTTCTTT. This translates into CASSQVTGVTEAFF.

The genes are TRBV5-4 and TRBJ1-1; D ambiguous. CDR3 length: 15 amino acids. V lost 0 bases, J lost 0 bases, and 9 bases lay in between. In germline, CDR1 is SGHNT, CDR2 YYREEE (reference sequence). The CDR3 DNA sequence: TGTGCCAGCAGCTTGGCTGCCACCCTGAACACTGAAGCTTTCTTT. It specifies CASSLAATLNTEAFF.

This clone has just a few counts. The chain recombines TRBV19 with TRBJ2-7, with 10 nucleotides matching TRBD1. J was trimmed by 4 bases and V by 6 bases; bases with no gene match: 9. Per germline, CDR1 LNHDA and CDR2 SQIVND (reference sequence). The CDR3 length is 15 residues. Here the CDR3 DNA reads TGTGCCAGTAGGTCGGTCGGGACAGGGGATTACGAGCAGTACTTC. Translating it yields CASRSVGTGDYEQYF.

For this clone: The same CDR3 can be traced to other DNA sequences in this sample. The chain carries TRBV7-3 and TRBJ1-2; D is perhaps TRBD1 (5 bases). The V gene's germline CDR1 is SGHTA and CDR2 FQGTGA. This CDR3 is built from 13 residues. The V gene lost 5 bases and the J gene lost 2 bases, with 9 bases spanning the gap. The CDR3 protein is CASSPDRNYGYTF. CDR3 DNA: TGTGCCAGCAGCCCAGACAGAAACTATGGCTACACCTTC.

The CDR3 region is CSASRGSEYGYTF. DNA of the CDR3: TGCAGTGCTAGTCGGGGCAGCGAATATGGCTACACCTTC. J is TRBJ1-2 and V is TRBV20-1; D may be TRBD1 (5 bases). The V gene's germline CDR1 is DFQATT and CDR2 SNEGSKA (reference sequence). With 3 bases removed from V and 5 bases from J, the gap between germline ends came to 13 bases. CDR3 length equals 13 residues.

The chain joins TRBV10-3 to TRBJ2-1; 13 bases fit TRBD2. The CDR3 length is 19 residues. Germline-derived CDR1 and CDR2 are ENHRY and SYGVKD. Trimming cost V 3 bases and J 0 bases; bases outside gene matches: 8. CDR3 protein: CAISDPGLAGISSYNEQFF. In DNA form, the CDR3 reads TGTGCCATCAGTGATCCGGGACTAGCGGGAATCAGCTCCTACAATGAGCAGTTCTTC.